This entry lists 28 T cell receptor beta chains sequenced from one sample in a study of T cell responses to AZD1222 COVID-19 vaccine (dated by TCRdb to the early 2020s). Library prep was done by the immunoSEQ multiplex PCR assay. TCRdb retrieved this table from immuneACCESS and kept in-frame rearrangements only. Not all clones are present; in checked studies, unresolved V genes account for under half, and no reason is known for the remainder. The sample has about 150,000 clones on record, roughly nine tenths of them singletons. Approximately 1% of the sample belongs to the ten largest clones. Reading the label with the study, this specimen's time point is: about 28 days (+/-7) after the second vaccine dose. Sequenced here: peripheral blood, sampled 28 days after the second AZD1222 dose. The receptor set was obtained from an adult who received the AZD1222 COVID-19 vaccine.

The chain is built from TRBV5-1 and TRBJ2-2; D is unclear. The CDR3 loop spans 15 amino acids. Trimming took off 1 base at V and 4 bases at J, with 11 bases between the two ends. Germline CDR1 SGHRS, CDR2 YFSETQ. The CDR3 nucleotides read TGCGCCAGCAGCTTGCGGGCGGCGCTCACCGGGGAGCTGTTTTTT. As protein: CASSLRAALTGELFF.

This clone has more than one count but fewer than ten. The CDR3 sequence: CASSELGSYEQYF. The CDR3 bases are TGTGCCAGCAGTGAATTGGGCTCCTACGAGCAGTACTTC. This sequence joins TRBV6-1 and TRBJ2-7; unclear D gene. The CDR3 consists of 13 residues. CDR1 is MNHNS and CDR2 is SASEGT in the germline V gene. V was cut by 2 bases and J by 0 bases, with 5 bases left in between.

The chain has TRBV30 and TRBJ1-2; a weak D match, TRBD1 (5 bases). Germline V gene data show CDR1 as GTSNPN and CDR2 as SVGIG (reference sequence). The length of the CDR3 is 13 residues. Trimming left V 2 bases short and J 4 bases short, with 11 bases between. The CDR3 DNA follows: TGTGCCTGGAGTCCCCCAGGGATCTATGGCTACACCTTC. Its translation: CAWSPPGIYGYTF.

The J gene is TRBJ2-7, the V gene TRBV6-2 or TRBV6-3, with 9 bases matching TRBD2. Trimming at V came to 2 bases and at J to 6 bases, leaving 8 bases not matched to a gene. Germline-derived CDR1 and CDR2 are MNHEY and SVGEGT. This CDR3 contains 15 residues. The CDR3: CASSYRAGGPFEQYF. CDR3 nucleotides: TGTGCCAGCAGTTACAGGGCGGGGGGGCCCTTCGAGCAGTACTTC.

This chain uses TRBV11-2 with TRBJ2-1, with 9 bases matching TRBD1. Germline CDR1 SGHAT, CDR2 FQNNGV. Germline trimming cut 5 bases from V and 2 bases from J; bases unmatched to any gene: 4. This CDR3 is 15 amino acids long. The CDR3 loop is CASSDTGGAYNEQFF. Here the CDR3 DNA reads TGTGCCAGCAGCGACACAGGGGGCGCCTACAATGAGCAGTTCTTC.

The chain recombines TRBV6-5 with TRBJ2-7, with 7 positions matching TRBD1. Per germline, CDR1 MNHEY and CDR2 SVGAGI. V lost 8 bases, J lost 3 bases, and 7 bases stayed unmatched. CDR3 size: 13 residues. CDR3 protein: CASDERGLYEQYF. The CDR3 DNA is TGTGCCAGCGACGAGAGGGGGCTCTACGAGCAGTACTTC.

The chain carries TRBV7-9 and TRBJ1-2, with TRBD1 matching over 8 bases. In germline, CDR1 is SEHNR, CDR2 FQNEAQ (reference sequence). This CDR3 contains 14 residues. J was trimmed by 5 bases and V by 1 base; bases with no gene match: 3. CDR3 in amino acids: CASSLGGQGYGYTF. CDR3 DNA: TGTGCCAGCAGCTTAGGCGGACAGGGATATGGCTACACCTTC.

The chain recombines TRBV7-9 with TRBJ1-2; D may be TRBD1 (6 bases). Trimming cost V 7 bases and J 0 bases, with 12 bases left between them. Germline CDR1 SEHNR, CDR2 FQNEAQ (reference sequence). The CDR3 has 14 amino acids. CDR3 DNA: TGTGCCAGCACCCAGGACAGCTCTAACTATGGCTACACCTTC. Translation: CASTQDSSNYGYTF.

The chain has TRBV11-2 and TRBJ1-6, with 9 bases lining up with TRBD1. Per germline, CDR1 SGHAT and CDR2 FQNNGV. V lost 3 bases, J lost 7 bases, and 4 bases stayed unmatched. This CDR3 spans 15 amino acids. The CDR3 protein is CASSLTGTGNSPLHF. The CDR3 region has the DNA TGTGCCAGCAGCTTGACCGGGACAGGGAATTCACCCCTCCACTTT.

The V gene is TRBV9, the J gene TRBJ2-7; unclear D gene. CDR3 size: 16 residues. V was pared by 4 bases and J by 12 bases, with 29 bases between. CDR1 is SGDLS, CDR2 YYNGEE, per germline. CDR3: CASSPEDPYPSTSVYF. DNA for the CDR3: TGTGCCAGCAGCCCAGAGGACCCCTACCCATCTACGAGCGTGTACTTC.

The chain employs TRBV15 and TRBJ2-3, with D possibly being TRBD2 (5 bases). Germline V gene sequence: CDR1 LNHNV, CDR2 YYDKDF (reference sequence). V lost 5 bases and J 2 bases, leaving 20 bases between the germline ends. The CDR3 is 17 amino acids. The CDR3 DNA follows: TGTGCCACCAGCGGCCAGGAAGGCGGAGGACCCACAGATACGCAGTATTTT. It is translated as CATSGQEGGGPTDTQYF.

This chain links TRBV5-1 with TRBJ2-7; D may match TRBD1 or TRBD2 (5 bases each). CDR3 size: 15 residues. With 6 bases removed from V and 4 bases from J, the gap between germline ends came to 20 bases. The V gene's germline CDR1 is SGHRS and CDR2 YFSETQ. The CDR3 DNA follows: TGCGCCAGCACCCCCCTCCCCGGGACCTTTTACGAGCAGTACTTC. As protein: CASTPLPGTFYEQYF.

CDR3 in DNA: TGTGCCAGCAGCTCCGATTACAGGGACGAGCAGTACTTC. This sequence encodes CASSSDYRDEQYF. V gene TRBV7-9 combines with J gene TRBJ2-7; possibly TRBD1 for D (6 bases). The germline V gene has CDR1 SEHNR and CDR2 FQNEAQ (reference sequence). The V end was cut by 4 bases, the J end by 5 bases, with 12 bases between. This CDR3 has 13 amino acids.

The genes are TRBV7-2 and TRBJ1-3, with D possibly matching TRBD1 (6 bases). Trimming removed 5 bases at V and 4 bases at J, with 9 bases between. This CDR3 comprises 13 residues. Per germline, CDR1 SGHTA and CDR2 FQGNSA. The CDR3: CASSLDRGNTIYF. The DNA for the CDR3 is TGTGCCAGCAGCCTAGACAGGGGAAACACCATATATTTT.

The sample holds a few counts of this clone. CDR3 DNA: TGTGCCAGTAGCAAGGGGCAGGAGAGTAATGAAAAACTGTTTTTT. This codes for CASSKGQESNEKLFF. The V gene is TRBV19, the J gene TRBJ1-4, with D possibly TRBD1 on 5 matching bases. Germline V lookup: CDR1 LNHDA, CDR2 SQIVND (reference sequence). This CDR3 comprises 15 residues. Trimming took off 6 bases at V and 4 bases at J, with 15 bases between the two ends.

This clone was detected a few times. The chain employs TRBV5-6 and TRBJ2-7, with D perhaps matching TRBD2 (6 bases). The CDR3 sequence is 12 residues long. Germline CDR1 is SGHDT and CDR2 is YYEEEE. V shed 3 bases and J shed 5 bases, with 9 bases lying between them. CDR3 protein: CASSWGLDEQYF. The CDR3 DNA is TGTGCCAGCAGCTGGGGACTGGACGAGCAGTACTTC.

The chain uses TRBV7-9 and TRBJ2-7; TRBD2 might be the D (6 bases). V was pared by 5 bases and J by 7 bases, with 27 bases between. Germline V lookup: CDR1 SEHNR, CDR2 FQNEAQ (reference sequence). The CDR3 has 17 residues. In DNA form, the CDR3 reads TGTGCCAGCAGCCTATCTTGGCCGGGAGCCTCGGGGGAGGAGCAGTACTTC. It is translated as CASSLSWPGASGEEQYF.

Details on this clone: One end of the junction does not line up with germline, which may come from a read error. V and J are TRBV5-4 and TRBJ1-5, with no clear D. The CDR3 has 12 amino acids. CDR1 is SGHNT, CDR2 YYREEE, per germline (reference sequence). CDR3 bases: TGTGCCAGCAGATTGGTCTTTCAGCCCCAGCATTTT. Protein product: CASRLVFQPQHF.

The chain recombines TRBV19 with TRBJ2-3; TRBD1 is a possible D gene (6 bases). V gave up 7 bases and J gave up 8 bases, with 28 bases separating them. Germline V gene data show CDR1 as LNHDA and CDR2 as SQIVND (reference sequence). The CDR3 runs 17 residues. The DNA of the CDR3 is TGTGCCAGTACACGGGGTCAGGGGAGCGGTCGGTTAGGTACGCAGTATTTT. Its protein is CASTRGQGSGRLGTQYF.

In this sample, this clone turned up once. The V and J genes are TRBV27 and TRBJ1-2, with TRBD1 identical over 12 bases. Trimming took 5 bases from V and 8 from J; bases not matched to a gene: 6. The V gene's germline CDR1 is MNHEY and CDR2 SMNVEV (reference sequence). The CDR3 runs 14 residues. The CDR3 nucleotides read TGTGCCAGCAGTCCAGGGACAGGGGGCGAGGGCTACACCTTC. Translated: CASSPGTGGEGYTF.

The rearrangement joins TRBV11-2 to TRBJ1-3; the match to TRBD1 covers 7 bases. The CDR3 spans 17 residues. Trimming took 0 bases from V and 0 from J; bases not matched to a gene: 5. The germline V gene has CDR1 SGHAT and CDR2 FQNNGV. The CDR3: CASSLDGQAYSGNTIYF. The CDR3 DNA reads as TGTGCCAGCAGCTTAGACGGACAGGCCTACTCTGGAAACACCATATATTTT.

The table lists this clone with a few counts. This sequence joins TRBV3-1 (or the pseudogene TRBV3-2) and TRBJ1-2, with 10 nucleotides matching TRBD1. The length of the CDR3 is 15 residues. Trimming removed 2 bases from V and 6 bases from J; junction bases left unmatched: 6. The germline CDR1 and CDR2 sequences are LGHDT and YNNKEL (reference sequence). CDR3 sequence: CASSQHSGTGDGYTF. In DNA, the CDR3 is TGTGCCAGCAGCCAACACTCCGGGACAGGGGATGGCTACACCTTC.

The chain links TRBV7-2 to TRBJ2-5; the D is unclear. Germline CDR1 SGHTA, CDR2 FQGNSA. CDR3 length equals 16 residues. The V end lost 0 bases, the J end lost 1 base, and 12 bases lay between the germline ends. The CDR3 loop is CASSLAFRVPQETQYF. Here the CDR3 DNA reads TGTGCCAGCAGCTTAGCCTTTCGGGTCCCCCAAGAGACCCAGTACTTC. Looking up the rest from reference TRBV7-2 and TRBJ2-5 gives the full variable domain: GAGVSQSPSNKVTEKGKDVELRCDPISGHTALYWYRQSLGQGLEFLIYFQGNSAPDKSGLPSDRFSAERTGGSVSTLTIQRTQQEDSAVYLCASSLAFRVPQETQYFGPGTRLLVL.

This chain links TRBV21-1 with TRBJ1-4. TRBV21-1 is described as a pseudogene. The CDR3 is 12 residues long. CDR3 DNA sequence: TGTGCCAGCAGCAAAGGACCCGAAAAACTGTTTTTT. The encoded protein is CASSKGPEKLFF.

V usage is TRBV20-1 and J usage is TRBJ1-2, with D uncertain. V shed 1 base and J shed 4 bases, with 4 bases lying between them. Germline V lookup: CDR1 DFQATT, CDR2 SNEGSKA (reference sequence). The CDR3 has 11 amino acids. The CDR3: CSARGSYGYTF. Written as DNA, the CDR3 is TGCAGTGCTAGAGGATCCTATGGCTACACCTTC.

The gene calls are TRBV3-1 (or the pseudogene TRBV3-2) and TRBJ1-5; 7 bases fit TRBD1. The germline V gene encodes CDR1 LGHDT and CDR2 YNNKEL (reference sequence). Unmatched junction bases numbered 2, after V lost 1 base and J lost 2 bases. The CDR3 runs to 15 residues. This CDR3 reads CASSQGQGRNQPQHF. CDR3 in DNA: TGTGCCAGCAGCCAAGGACAGGGTCGCAATCAGCCCCAGCATTTT.

The V call is TRBV5-6, the J call TRBJ2-5, with 7 bases aligning to TRBD1. Germline CDR1 SGHDT, CDR2 YYEEEE. V shed 2 bases and J 0 bases; nucleotides not matched to a gene: 4. This CDR3 is 15 amino acids long. CDR3 protein: CASSFYDRDQETQYF. For the CDR3, the DNA is TGTGCCAGCAGCTTCTATGACAGGGACCAAGAGACCCAGTACTTC.

CDR3 in amino acids: CAWSVLGPGELFF. Here the CDR3 DNA reads TGTGCCTGGAGTGTATTGGGACCCGGGGAGCTGTTTTTT. This sequence joins TRBV30 and TRBJ2-2; possibly TRBD1 or TRBD2 for D (5 bases each). This CDR3 is built from 13 residues. Germline V CDR1 and CDR2: GTSNPN, SVGIG (reference sequence). The V end was cut by 0 bases, the J end by 6 bases, with 8 bases between.